What follows are 25 T cell receptor beta chains derived from one specimen sequenced in a study of OX40 agonist ivuxolimab in advanced cancers. The assay was immunoSEQ multiplex PCR, and TCRdb's table has in-frame clones only and misses some. The sample consists of 55,000 to 65,000 clones, around 84% of them appearing once. Sequenced here: CD4+ or CD8+ T cells sorted from blood, sampled in a trial of the OX40 agonist ivuxolimab. These receptors were collected from an adult with an advanced solid tumor such as melanoma, head and neck, liver or kidney cancer.

The sample holds one count of this clone. J is TRBJ2-1 and V is TRBV28, with TRBD2 as a possible D gene (6 bases). CDR3 length: 16 residues. Germline V CDR1 and CDR2: MDHEN, SYDVKM. Trimming removed 7 bases at V and 1 base at J, with 17 bases between. CDR3 sequence reads: CASTKGGAGSYNEQFF. DNA of the CDR3: TGTGCCAGCACGAAGGGTGGGGCGGGGTCCTACAATGAGCAGTTCTTC.

This chain links TRBV1 with TRBJ2-3; the table gives TRBD2 as D, unverified against the DNA. TRBV1 is described as a pseudogene. This CDR3 contains 18 residues. The CDR3 DNA reads as TGCACCAGCAGGGTCCAGGGACTAGGATTTCTCAGCACAGATACGCAGTATTTT. It translates to CTSRVQGLGFLSTDTQYF.

V gene TRBV11-2 combines with J gene TRBJ2-3, with a tentative D call TRBD1 (6 bases). There are 15 residues in the CDR3. Per germline, CDR1 SGHAT and CDR2 FQNNGV. Trimming removed 5 bases at V and 4 bases at J, with 16 bases between. CDR3 residues: CASSDPSRGSDTQYF. The CDR3, as DNA: TGTGCCAGCAGCGACCCGAGCAGGGGTTCAGATACGCAGTATTTT.

The chain recombines TRBV27 with TRBJ2-1; D remains ambiguous. Trimming stripped 5 bases from V and 0 bases from J, with 14 bases between. Per the germline V gene, CDR1 is MNHEY and CDR2 is SMNVEV (reference sequence). This CDR3 contains 16 residues. In DNA form, the CDR3 reads TGTGCCAGCAGTCCCCTGTCGAACCCCTCCTACAATGAGCAGTTCTTC. It encodes CASSPLSNPSYNEQFF.

This chain uses TRBV11-2 with TRBJ2-7; D may be TRBD1 (5 bases). V lost 5 bases and J lost 0, with 20 bases in between. This CDR3 region has 17 residues. Germline V lookup: CDR1 SGHAT, CDR2 FQNNGV. Here the CDR3 reads CASSGKRDSLSSYEQYF. CDR3 DNA: TGTGCCAGCAGCGGGAAACGAGACAGTCTAAGCTCCTACGAGCAGTACTTC.

This sequence joins TRBV5-1 and TRBJ2-5, with D maybe TRBD2 (5 bases). There are 17 residues in the CDR3. V lost 4 bases to trimming and J lost 1 base, with 20 bases between them. Per germline, CDR1 SGHRS and CDR2 YFSETQ. DNA for the CDR3: TGCGCCAGCAGCCACGGGTGGACGGGAATCGGCCAAGAGACCCAGTACTTC. Its protein is CASSHGWTGIGQETQYF.

This clone occurred a few times. The J gene is TRBJ1-5, the V gene TRBV18; a weak D match, TRBD1 (6 bases). This CDR3 spans 14 amino acids. The V and J ends lost 5 bases and 5 bases respectively, with 13 bases between them. Germline V CDR1 and CDR2: KGHSH, LQKENI. In DNA, the CDR3 is TGTGCCAGCTCATCCCAGGGGCATGATCAGCCCCAGCATTTT. Translation gives CASSSQGHDQPQHF.

This chain connects TRBV28 to TRBJ2-1; D tentatively fits TRBD1 or TRBD2 (5 bases each). Trimming shortened V by 1 base and J by 5 bases, and 15 bases separated the two germline ends. Germline values: CDR1 MDHEN, CDR2 SYDVKM. The CDR3 runs to 16 residues. The CDR3 DNA follows: TGTGCCAGCAGTTTATATCGGGGTTTAGGGGACAATGAGCAGTTCTTC. This translates into CASSLYRGLGDNEQFF.

V gene TRBV19 combines with J gene TRBJ1-2; 7 bases fit TRBD1. V dropped 2 bases and J dropped 6; count of bases not matched to a gene: 6. CDR3 length: 14 residues. Germline values: CDR1 LNHDA, CDR2 SQIVND (reference sequence). The CDR3 DNA sequence: TGTGCCAGTAGTATATCCGGGACAGTGGATGGCTACACCTTC. This gives the protein CASSISGTVDGYTF.

The genes are TRBV5-8 and TRBJ2-2, with D tentatively TRBD1 (6 bases). The germline V and J ends were trimmed by 6 bases and 5 bases, with 17 bases remaining between them. The CDR3 totals 15 residues. The germline V gene encodes CDR1 SGHTS and CDR2 YDEGEE. The CDR3 here is CASNSNRVFTGELFF. CDR3 sequence (DNA): TGTGCCAGCAACTCCAACAGGGTTTTTACCGGGGAGCTGTTTTTT.

In this sample, this clone turned up a few times. The chain combines TRBV28 with TRBJ2-1; D is unresolved. Trimming removed 6 bases at V and 2 bases at J, with 11 bases between. Germline V gene sequence: CDR1 MDHEN, CDR2 SYDVKM. CDR3 length: 14 amino acids. For the CDR3, the DNA is TGTGCCAGCAGCTACGGTGGGGCCTACAATGAGCAGTTCTTC. Translating it yields CASSYGGAYNEQFF. Filled out from reference TRBV28 and TRBJ2-1, the complete variable domain reads DVKVTQSSRYLVKRTGEKVFLECVQDMDHENMFWYRQDPGLGLRLIYFSYDVKMKEKGDIPEGYSVSREKKERFSLILESASTNQTSMYLCASSYGGAYNEQFFGPGTRLTVL.

The chain carries TRBV5-6 and TRBJ2-1; 9 nucleotides match TRBD2. CDR3 length: 18 amino acids. Trimming at V came to 3 bases and at J to 3 bases, leaving 13 bases not matched to a gene. Germline V gene lookup returns CDR1 SGHDT and CDR2 YYEEEE. In DNA form, the CDR3 reads TGTGCCAGCAGCTACACACTGTATAGCGGGAGTGGCTACAATGAGCAGTTCTTC. The encoded protein is CASSYTLYSGSGYNEQFF.

The genes are TRBV5-4 and TRBJ1-2, with TRBD1 matching 8 bases. Germline V lookup: CDR1 SGHNT, CDR2 YYREEE (reference sequence). The CDR3 has 15 amino acids. Unmatched junction bases numbered 11, after V lost 4 bases and J lost 6 bases. This CDR3 reads CASSGGQGGSNGYTF. The CDR3 nucleotides read TGTGCCAGCAGCGGCGGACAGGGAGGTTCGAATGGCTACACCTTC.

This chain connects TRBV2 to TRBJ2-2; no definite D call. Germline CDR1 is SNHLY and CDR2 is FYNNEI. The length of the CDR3 is 13 residues. Trimming left V 8 bases short and J 7 bases short, with 14 bases between. The CDR3: CASRLGRGGELFF. The CDR3 nucleotides are TGTGCCAGCCGACTCGGACGCGGCGGGGAGCTGTTTTTT.

The gene calls are TRBV7-6 and TRBJ2-5, with 8 bases matching TRBD1. This CDR3 is 16 amino acids long. Germline V gene lookup returns CDR1 SGHVS and CDR2 FNYEAQ. Trimming took 1 base from V and 1 from J; bases not matched to a gene: 5. This CDR3 reads CASSLVPGQVQETQYF. The CDR3 region has the DNA TGTGCCAGCAGCTTAGTCCCGGGACAGGTCCAAGAGACCCAGTACTTC.

The chain recombines TRBV29-1 with TRBJ2-5; possibly TRBD2 for D (7 bases). The CDR3 is 13 amino acids. CDR1 and CDR2 (germline): SQVTM, ANQGSEA. Trimming took off 3 bases at V and 4 bases at J, with 12 bases between the two ends. The CDR3: CSVDGGRIETQYF. Written as DNA, the CDR3 is TGCAGCGTTGACGGGGGGCGCATAGAGACCCAGTACTTC.

In DNA form, the CDR3 reads TGTGCCAGCAGTTACGTCAGCTCTGGGGCCAACGTCCTGACTTTC. Translated: CASSYVSSGANVLTF. The rearrangement uses TRBV5-6 and TRBJ2-6, with D unclear. CDR3 length: 15 amino acids. Per germline, CDR1 SGHDT and CDR2 YYEEEE. V lost 5 bases and J lost 0, with 9 bases in between.

The V gene is TRBV6-5, the J gene TRBJ2-1, with D tentatively TRBD2 (7 bases). The CDR3 contains 15 residues. Deletions cut 5 bases from V and 7 bases from J, with 18 bases between. Germline loops: CDR1 MNHEY, CDR2 SVGAGI. The CDR3 DNA reads TGTGCCAGCAGTCCAGCCAGCGGGACAACAAATGAGCAGTTCTTC. Translation: CASSPASGTTNEQFF.

This clone was detected only a few times. This chain links TRBV19 with TRBJ2-5; D unresolved. There are 16 residues in the CDR3. Trimming left V 5 bases short and J 1 base short, with 17 bases between. The V gene's germline CDR1 is LNHDA and CDR2 SQIVND (reference sequence). The CDR3 here is CASSLGSGVTQETQYF. The CDR3 DNA follows: TGTGCCAGTAGTTTGGGGTCAGGAGTCACCCAAGAGACCCAGTACTTC.

This chain connects TRBV5-5 to TRBJ2-3; no firm D call. Between the trimmed V and J ends, which lost 0 bases and 6 bases, there was a span of 8 bases. The V gene's germline CDR1 is SGHKS and CDR2 YYEKEE (reference sequence). The CDR3 runs to 13 residues. The CDR3 nucleotides are TGTGCCAGCAGCTTGGTATGGGGTGATACGCAGTATTTT. It encodes CASSLVWGDTQYF.

Comments on this clone: One end of the junction fails to match germline, which may point to a read error. The chain joins TRBV2 to TRBJ1-1, with a possible D match to TRBD1 (5 bases). This CDR3 is 13 amino acids long. Germline V lookup: CDR1 SNHLY, CDR2 FYNNEI. The chain's CDR3 is CASIERGNTEAFF. Here the CDR3 DNA reads TGTGCCAGCATTGAAAGGGGGAACACTGAAGCTTTCTTT.

The chain joins TRBV7-9 to TRBJ2-7; perhaps D is TRBD1 or TRBD2 (6 bases each). CDR1 is SEHNR, CDR2 FQNEAQ, per germline (reference sequence). The CDR3 runs to 14 residues. Trimming cost V 5 bases and J 6 bases, with 17 bases left between them. The chain's CDR3 is CASSPSGGPSEQYF. The DNA of the CDR3 is TGTGCCAGCAGCCCCAGTGGGGGGCCCTCCGAGCAGTACTTC. The whole variable domain, remainder taken from reference TRBV7-9 and TRBJ2-7, is DTGVSQNPRHKITKRGQNVTFRCDPISEHNRLYWYRQTLGQGPEFLTYFQNEAQLEKSRLLSDRFSAERPKGSFSTLEIQRTEQGDSAMYLCASSPSGGPSEQYFGPGTRLTVT.

This chain links TRBV4-2 with TRBJ1-5, with a possible D match to TRBD1 (5 bases). The ends were cut back, 6 bases at V and 3 bases at J, with 18 bases in the middle. Per the germline V gene, CDR1 is LGHNA and CDR2 is YNFKEQ. This CDR3 spans 16 amino acids. This CDR3 reads CASSPGHGGNNQPQHF. The CDR3 DNA sequence: TGTGCCAGCAGTCCCGGACACGGGGGGAACAATCAGCCCCAGCATTTT.

The chain carries TRBV5-4 and TRBJ1-2; 8 nucleotides agree with TRBD1. CDR3 length: 15 amino acids. The J segment lost 0 bases and the V segment lost 2 bases, leaving 3 bases of the junction unmatched. In germline, CDR1 is SGHNT, CDR2 YYREEE (reference sequence). CDR3 sequence: CASSFTGGANYGYTF. In nucleotides, the CDR3 is TGTGCCAGCAGCTTTACAGGGGGAGCTAACTATGGCTACACCTTC.

This rearrangement joins TRBV4-1 to TRBJ1-5; perhaps TRBD1 as D (6 bases). CDR3 size: 17 residues. Germline values: CDR1 MGHRA, CDR2 YSYEKL. Trimming took 2 bases from V and 0 from J, leaving 14 bases between them. The CDR3 loop reads CASSQTQGLNSNQPQHF. The CDR3 DNA follows: TGCGCCAGCAGCCAAACACAGGGATTAAATAGCAATCAGCCCCAGCATTTT.